Shown below are 6 T cell receptor beta chains from a single sample sequenced in a study of vaccination effects on CD4 cells after COVID-19. Their target antigens are unknown. The table came from immunoSEQ multiplex PCR; TCRdb's copy has only in-frame clones and leaves some out. The data contain approximately 24,000 clones, roughly four fifths of them singletons. The ViraFEST assay expanded antigen-specific CD4+ T cells with viral peptide pools before sequencing. Subsequent to approximately 9 days of culture, CD4+ T cells were isolated. As their vaccination, participants received two doses of either BNT162b2 or mRNA-1273. The material was CD4+ T cells from PBMCs cultured with SARS-CoV-2 spike peptides, obtained after COVID-19 vaccination. The receptor set was obtained from a human donor who received a COVID-19 vaccine. Some clones in this sample may be carry-over from other donors' samples.

The chain has TRBV14 and TRBJ2-1; D unresolved. Germline V lookup: CDR1 SGHDN, CDR2 FVKESK. This CDR3 has 15 residues. Trimming shortened V by 1 base and J by 3 bases, and 10 bases separated the two germline ends. The CDR3 region is CASSQVIGLYNEQFF. CDR3 in DNA: TGTGCCAGCAGCCAAGTTATTGGCCTCTACAATGAGCAGTTCTTC.

The rearrangement uses TRBV7-2 and TRBJ1-2, with D tentatively TRBD1 (5 bases). The CDR3 length is 15 residues. V was trimmed by 2 bases and J by 12 bases, leaving 22 bases between them. Looked up from germline, CDR1 is SGHTA and CDR2 is FQGNSA. CDR3 loop: CASSLSFGALGVHTF. The CDR3 nucleotides read TGTGCCAGCAGCTTAAGTTTTGGGGCACTGGGGGTCCACACCTTC.

The J gene is TRBJ2-7, the V gene TRBV5-1; 7 positions agree with TRBD1. This CDR3 contains 14 residues. Germline V gene sequence: CDR1 SGHRS, CDR2 YFSETQ. V was clipped by 0 bases and J by 5 bases; unmatched bases: 5. This CDR3 reads CASSLEGGEDEQYV. DNA for the CDR3: TGCGCCAGCAGCTTGGAAGGGGGCGAGGACGAGCAGTACGTC.

As to this clone: The junction shows a germline mismatch at one end, possibly a read error. Distinct nucleotide sequences in the sample also encode this CDR3. The chain combines TRBV5-1 with TRBJ2-6; no clear D gene. In germline, CDR1 is SGHRS, CDR2 YFSETQ. CDR3 length: 16 residues. The CDR3 DNA follows: TGTGCCAGCAGCCCAAATGTGAGACTCGAGGCCAACGTCCTGACTTTC. Amino acid sequence: CASSPNVRLEANVLTF.

CDR3: CASSIWTATNEKLFF. CDR3 coding DNA: TGCGCCAGCAGTATTTGGACAGCAACTAATGAAAAACTGTTTTTT. The chain uses TRBV4-3 and TRBJ1-4; tentative D call: TRBD1 (6 bases). From germline, CDR1 is LGHNA and CDR2 YSLEER. The CDR3 spans 15 residues. The germline V and J ends were trimmed by 6 bases and 0 bases, with 11 bases remaining between them.

The chain combines TRBV9 with TRBJ1-3; no reliable D call. V was trimmed by 3 bases and J by 1 base, leaving 8 bases between them. The CDR3 extends over 14 amino acids. CDR1 and CDR2 from the germline V gene are SGDLS and YYNGEE. The CDR3 coding sequence is TGTGCCAGCAGCGGTGCAGGTTCTGGAAACACCATATATTTT. Protein product: CASSGAGSGNTIYF.